The 18 T cell receptor beta chains in this list originate from one sample, sequenced in a study of blood T cell repertoires in COVID-19. The method was immunoSEQ multiplex PCR; TCRdb's version includes in-frame clones alone and lacks a portion of them. The sample lists around 330,000 clones; around 89% were seen once. Sequencing input: peripheral blood. These receptors originate from a woman aged 45-65 years with active or convalescent COVID-19.

The rearrangement joins TRBV30 to TRBJ1-1; D gene uncertain. The CDR3 has 11 residues. The V end lost 5 bases, the J end lost 1 base, and 5 bases lay between the germline ends. Per the germline V gene, CDR1 is GTSNPN and CDR2 is SVGIG (reference sequence). The CDR3 reads CAWDKNTEAFF. The CDR3 DNA reads as TGTGCCTGGGACAAGAACACTGAAGCTTTCTTT.

V gene TRBV29-1 combines with J gene TRBJ1-3; D may be TRBD1 (5 bases). Per germline, CDR1 SQVTM and CDR2 ANQGSEA. V was cut by 5 bases and J by 4 bases, with 12 bases left in between. The CDR3 extends over 13 amino acids. CDR3 in amino acids: CSVRPQGGNTIYF. The CDR3 DNA follows: TGCAGCGTTCGCCCTCAGGGAGGAAACACCATATATTTT.

The chain joins TRBV7-9 to TRBJ1-1; 9 bases map to TRBD1. With 4 bases clipped from V and 6 bases from J, the junction kept 9 bases outside the gene matches. Germline lookup yields CDR1 SEHNR and CDR2 FQNEAQ (reference sequence). The CDR3 has 15 residues. The CDR3 loop reads CASSSTGGANAEAFF. In DNA, the CDR3 is TGTGCCAGCAGCTCAACAGGGGGCGCAAACGCTGAAGCTTTCTTT. Looking up the rest from reference TRBV7-9 and TRBJ1-1 gives the full variable domain: DTGVSQNPRHKITKRGQNVTFRCDPISEHNRLYWYRQTLGQGPEFLTYFQNEAQLEKSRLLSDRFSAERPKGSFSTLEIQRTEQGDSAMYLCASSSTGGANAEAFFGQGTRLTVV.

This chain joins TRBV7-2 and TRBJ1-1; tentative D call: TRBD1 (5 bases). The CDR3 runs 14 residues. V was trimmed by 7 bases and J by 1 base, leaving 13 bases between them. CDR1 and CDR2 from the germline V gene are SGHTA and FQGNSA. CDR3 residues: CASTFAGGNTEAFF. CDR3 bases: TGTGCCAGCACCTTTGCGGGGGGGAACACTGAAGCTTTCTTT. Combining the CDR3 with reference TRBV7-2 and TRBJ1-1 gives the whole variable domain GAGVSQSPSNKVTEKGKDVELRCDPISGHTALYWYRQSLGQGLEFLIYFQGNSAPDKSGLPSDRFSAERTGGSVSTLTIQRTQQEDSAVYLCASTFAGGNTEAFFGQGTRLTVV.

This sequence joins TRBV14 and TRBJ2-7, with TRBD1 identical over 10 bases. CDR3 size: 14 residues. Germline CDR1 is SGHDN and CDR2 is FVKESK. Losses at the gene ends were 3 bases for V and 1 base for J; bases not matched to a gene: 0. Here the CDR3 reads CASSQGQGSYEQYF. CDR3 DNA: TGTGCCAGCAGCCAGGGACAGGGGTCCTACGAGCAGTACTTC.

This clone was counted only a few times. V gene TRBV7-8 combines with J gene TRBJ2-7, with D maybe TRBD1 (6 bases). The CDR3 runs to 12 residues. With 8 bases removed from V and 2 bases from J, the gap between germline ends came to 10 bases. CDR1 SGHVS and CDR2 FQNEAQ come from the germline V gene. CDR3 DNA: TGTGCCAGCCGCCGGGACACCTACGAGCAGTACTTC. It encodes CASRRDTYEQYF.

The rearrangement uses TRBV4-2 and TRBJ2-7, with 10 positions matching TRBD2. This CDR3 is 16 amino acids long. The V gene's germline CDR1 is LGHNA and CDR2 YNFKEQ. V was clipped by 0 bases and J by 2 bases; unmatched bases: 4. This CDR3 reads CASSQERAGGPYEQYF. The CDR3 nucleotides are TGTGCCAGCAGCCAAGAGCGAGCGGGGGGGCCCTACGAGCAGTACTTC.

V is TRBV28 and J is TRBJ1-1, with D tentatively TRBD1 (6 bases). Trimming pared 6 bases from V and 3 bases from J, leaving 11 bases between. The CDR3 has 13 residues. CDR1 and CDR2 from the germline V gene are MDHEN and SYDVKM. CDR3 in DNA: TGTGCCAGCAGGAAACAGGGATACACTGAAGCTTTCTTT. Residues: CASRKQGYTEAFF.

On this clone: At one boundary the junction diverges from the germline segment, which might be a read error. This chain links TRBV20-1 with TRBJ2-7; D is ambiguous. The CDR3 contains 11 residues. Per the germline V gene, CDR1 is DFQATT and CDR2 is SNEGSKA (reference sequence). The CDR3, as DNA: TGCAGTGCCAGAGCCCTGTACGAGCAGTACTTC. Its translation: CSARALYEQYF.

V gene TRBV19 combines with J gene TRBJ2-2; perhaps TRBD1 as D (6 bases). The CDR3 is 12 residues long. V shed 7 bases and J shed 6 bases, with 9 bases lying between them. Germline assignment: CDR1 LNHDA and CDR2 SQIVND (reference sequence). DNA of the CDR3: TGTGCCAGTAACTCAGGGGCCGGGGAGCTGTTTTTT. Encoded protein: CASNSGAGELFF.

The chain has TRBV28 and TRBJ1-2; 7 positions match TRBD1. Per germline, CDR1 MDHEN and CDR2 SYDVKM. This CDR3 has 15 residues. Trimming removed 7 bases from V and 1 base from J; junction bases left unmatched: 9. This CDR3 is CASIEQGVLNYGYTF. The CDR3 bases are TGTGCCAGCATTGAGCAGGGGGTCCTTAACTATGGCTACACCTTC.

The V and J genes are TRBV9 and TRBJ1-6, with 7 bases lining up with TRBD1. The CDR3 contains 17 residues. Germline lookup yields CDR1 SGDLS and CDR2 YYNGEE. With V trimmed by 4 bases and J by 9 bases, 16 bases remained unmatched. The CDR3 nucleotides are TGTGCCAGCAGCCCAGAGGGGGGACAGTTTCTGGGTTCACCCCTCCACTTT. Its translation: CASSPEGGQFLGSPLHF.

The chain links TRBV14 to TRBJ1-4; the match to TRBD1 covers 9 bases. The CDR3 spans 14 residues. The V and J ends lost 4 bases and 8 bases, in that order; junction bases with no gene match: 5. Germline V lookup: CDR1 SGHDN, CDR2 FVKESK. The CDR3 DNA reads as TGTGCCAGCAGCCCCCGACAGGGGGTGGAAAAACTGTTTTTT. Translated, it gives CASSPRQGVEKLFF.

This clone was counted a few times. The chain combines TRBV15 with TRBJ2-7; D might be TRBD1 (5 bases). Germline V gene data show CDR1 as LNHNV and CDR2 as YYDKDF (reference sequence). V dropped 6 bases and J dropped 3 bases, with 18 bases sitting between them. The CDR3 spans 15 residues. CDR3 residues: CATRPGGADLYEQYF. DNA of the CDR3: TGTGCCACCAGACCAGGTGGGGCAGACCTCTACGAGCAGTACTTC.

This chain links TRBV3-1 (or the pseudogene TRBV3-2) with TRBJ1-1; no clear D. CDR3 length: 15 residues. Germline V gene lookup returns CDR1 LGHDT and CDR2 YNNKEL (reference sequence). V was shortened by 4 bases and J by 6 bases, with 18 bases between the two germline ends. The CDR3 sequence is CASSPLYRFRSEAFF. DNA of the CDR3: TGTGCCAGCAGCCCACTCTATCGGTTTCGGTCTGAAGCTTTCTTT.

This chain uses TRBV19 with TRBJ1-1; 7 nucleotides line up with TRBD1. Germline-derived CDR1 and CDR2 are LNHDA and SQIVND (reference sequence). The CDR3 contains 18 residues. The J segment lost 4 bases and the V segment lost 3 bases, leaving 17 bases of the junction unmatched. In DNA form, the CDR3 reads TGTGCCAGTAGTATGCGGAGTAGGGGGCCTCAAACGGGCACTGAAGCTTTCTTT. It translates to CASSMRSRGPQTGTEAFF. Full variable domain (outside the CDR3, taken from reference TRBV19 and TRBJ1-1): DGGITQSPKYLFRKEGQNVTLSCEQNLNHDAMYWYRQDPGQGLRLIYYSQIVNDFQKGDIAEGYSVSREKKESFPLTVTSAQKNPTAFYLCASSMRSRGPQTGTEAFFGQGTRLTVV.

The V gene is TRBV5-1, the J gene TRBJ1-1; D is uncertain. Germline values: CDR1 SGHRS, CDR2 YFSETQ. This CDR3 is 13 amino acids long. V shed 0 bases and J shed 3 bases, with 6 bases lying between them. Written as DNA, the CDR3 is TGCGCCAGCAGCTTGGAACGGGACACTGAAGCTTTCTTT. Translation: CASSLERDTEAFF.

The J gene is TRBJ2-2, the V gene TRBV18; D might be TRBD1 (5 bases). V was cut by 1 base and J by 4 bases, with 10 bases left in between. The CDR3 length is 15 residues. CDR1 and CDR2 (germline): KGHSH, LQKENI. The CDR3 DNA is TGTGCCAGCTCACCACAATCCAGGGCCACCGGGGAGCTGTTTTTT. It encodes CASSPQSRATGELFF. The full variable domain, its missing parts supplied by reference TRBV18 and TRBJ2-2, is NAGVMQNPRHLVRRRGQEARLRCSPMKGHSHVYWYRQLPEEGLKFMVYLQKENIIDESGMPKERFSAEFPKEGPSILRIQQVVRGDSAAYFCASSPQSRATGELFFGEGSRLTVL.